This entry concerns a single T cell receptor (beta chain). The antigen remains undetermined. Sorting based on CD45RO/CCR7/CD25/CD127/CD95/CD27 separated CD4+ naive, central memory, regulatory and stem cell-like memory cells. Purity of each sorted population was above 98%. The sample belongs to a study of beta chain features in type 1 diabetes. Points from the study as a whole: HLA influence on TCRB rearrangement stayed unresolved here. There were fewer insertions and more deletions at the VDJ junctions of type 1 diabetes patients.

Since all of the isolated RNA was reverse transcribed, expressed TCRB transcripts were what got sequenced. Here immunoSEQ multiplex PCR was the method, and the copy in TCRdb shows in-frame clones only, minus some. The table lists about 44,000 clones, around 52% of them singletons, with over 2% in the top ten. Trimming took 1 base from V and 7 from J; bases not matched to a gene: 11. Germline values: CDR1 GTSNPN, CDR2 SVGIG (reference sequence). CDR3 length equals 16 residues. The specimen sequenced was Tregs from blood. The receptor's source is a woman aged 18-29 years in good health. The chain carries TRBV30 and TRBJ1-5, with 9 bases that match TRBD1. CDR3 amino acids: CAWSASGQGGSQPQHF. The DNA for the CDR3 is TGTGCCTGGAGTGCCTCGGGACAGGGAGGGTCCCAGCCCCAGCATTTT. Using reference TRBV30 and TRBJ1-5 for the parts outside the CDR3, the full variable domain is SQTIHQWPATLVQPVGSPLSLECTVEGTSNPNLYWYRQAAGRGLQLLFYSVGIGQISSEVPQNLSASRPQDRQFILSSKKLLLSDSGFYLCAWSASGQGGSQPQHFGDGTRLSIL.